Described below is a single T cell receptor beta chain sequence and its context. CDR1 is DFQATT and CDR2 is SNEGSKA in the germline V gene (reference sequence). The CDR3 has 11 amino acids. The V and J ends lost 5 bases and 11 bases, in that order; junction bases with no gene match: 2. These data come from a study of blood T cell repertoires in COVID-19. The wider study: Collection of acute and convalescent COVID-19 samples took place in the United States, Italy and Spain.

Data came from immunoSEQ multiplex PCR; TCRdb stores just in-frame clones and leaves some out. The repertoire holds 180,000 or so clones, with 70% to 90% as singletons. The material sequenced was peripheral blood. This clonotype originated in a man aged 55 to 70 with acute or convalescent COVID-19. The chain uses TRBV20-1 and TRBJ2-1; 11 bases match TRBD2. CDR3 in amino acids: CSAQTSGKQFF. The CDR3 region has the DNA TGCAGTGCTCAGACTAGCGGGAAGCAGTTCTTC.